These T cell receptor beta chains were read from a single sample in a study of early T cells in non-severe SARS-CoV-2 infection. One entry per CDR3 protein results from TCRdb running MiXCR on the 5' RACE reads. The sample lists roughly 53,000 distinct CDR3 sequences; about 10% were seen once. Sequencing input: whole blood. The receptors originated from an adult who was a healthcare worker with PCR-confirmed SARS-CoV-2 infection or an uninfected control (not recorded which). CDR3s include the opening cysteine and the closing phenylalanine or tryptophan. The order of the fields is V gene, D gene, clone size, J gene, CDR3 DNA, CDR3 protein. The D gene is left open where the match is weak. Part of the rows lack a size; the others show once, few, many or a class for expanded clones.

v_call: TRBV5-1; d_call: TRBD1; clone_size: -; j_call: TRBJ2-7; cdr3_nt: TGCGCCAGCAGCCAACGACAGGGGAGCGTCCACGAGCAGTACTTC; cdr3_aa: CASSQRQGSVHEQYF
v_call: TRBV12-5; d_call: -; clone_size: many; j_call: TRBJ1-1; cdr3_nt: TGTGCTAGTGGTTCCTACAGGGTTTATGAAGCTTTCTTT; cdr3_aa: CASGSYRVYEAFF
v_call: TRBV30; d_call: -; clone_size: -; j_call: TRBJ1-1; cdr3_nt: TGTGCCTGGAGGTTGACTGGGAACACTGAAGCTTTCTTT; cdr3_aa: CAWRLTGNTEAFF
v_call: TRBV5-5; d_call: TRBD2; clone_size: -; j_call: TRBJ2-1; cdr3_nt: TGTGCCAGCAGCTTGAGCGTAAGCGGGATTGGATACAATGAGCAGTTCTTC; cdr3_aa: CASSLSVSGIGYNEQFF
v_call: TRBV5-1; d_call: TRBD1; clone_size: few; j_call: TRBJ1-1; cdr3_nt: TGCGCCAGCAGAACAGGGACAGGTGTACAAGCTTTCTTT; cdr3_aa: CASRTGTGVQAFF
v_call: TRBV7-2; d_call: TRBD2; clone_size: many; j_call: TRBJ2-5; cdr3_nt: TGTGCCAGCAGCCTTCGAGGAGCCGGGGGGGAGACCCAGTACTTC; cdr3_aa: CASSLRGAGGETQYF
v_call: TRBV19; d_call: -; clone_size: few; j_call: TRBJ2-7; cdr3_nt: TGTGCCAGTAGTATAGGACAGATATCCTACGAGCAGTACTTC; cdr3_aa: CASSIGQISYEQYF
v_call: TRBV5-1; d_call: TRBD1; clone_size: few; j_call: TRBJ2-3; cdr3_nt: TGCGCCAGCCGGGACAGACCGAGCACAGATACGCAGTATTTT; cdr3_aa: CASRDRPSTDTQYF
v_call: TRBV7-6; d_call: -; clone_size: few; j_call: TRBJ1-4; cdr3_nt: TGTGCCAGCAGCTTATCGGGGGAAAAACTGTTTTTT; cdr3_aa: CASSLSGEKLFF
v_call: TRBV6-4; d_call: -; clone_size: few; j_call: TRBJ1-6; cdr3_nt: TGTGCCAGCAGTGCCAGGGATTCACCCCTCCACTTT; cdr3_aa: CASSARDSPLHF
v_call: TRBV20-1; d_call: -; clone_size: many; j_call: TRBJ2-3; cdr3_nt: TGCAGTGTCGCCTCAGGACGGAGCACAGATACGCAGTATTTT; cdr3_aa: CSVASGRSTDTQYF
v_call: TRBV12-3/TRBV12-4; d_call: -; clone_size: -; j_call: TRBJ1-6; cdr3_nt: TGTGCCAGCAGTTTGCGACGGCCTTATAATTCACCCCTCCACTTT; cdr3_aa: CASSLRRPYNSPLHF
v_call: TRBV5-6; d_call: -; clone_size: many; j_call: TRBJ2-4; cdr3_nt: TGTGCCAGCAGCCCGCTAGGAAACATTCAGTACTTC; cdr3_aa: CASSPLGNIQYF
v_call: TRBV5-1; d_call: TRBD1; clone_size: -; j_call: TRBJ2-1; cdr3_nt: TGCGCCAGCAGCTCGGGACAGGGGGCCCTTAATGAGCAGTTCTTC; cdr3_aa: CASSSGQGALNEQFF
v_call: TRBV28; d_call: TRBD2; clone_size: -; j_call: TRBJ2-3; cdr3_nt: TGTGCCAGCAGCTCGCTAGCGGGAGTCACAGATACGCAGTATTTT; cdr3_aa: CASSSLAGVTDTQYF
v_call: TRBV7-2; d_call: -; clone_size: few; j_call: TRBJ1-1; cdr3_nt: TGTGCCAGCAGCTTCTTAACGAACACTGAAGTTTTCTTT; cdr3_aa: CASSFLTNTEVFF
v_call: TRBV11-2; d_call: -; clone_size: few; j_call: TRBJ2-1; cdr3_nt: TGTGCCAGCAGCTCCCGCCCCGACAGCCTCGAGCAGTTCTTC; cdr3_aa: CASSSRPDSLEQFF
v_call: TRBV27; d_call: -; clone_size: large; j_call: TRBJ1-1; cdr3_nt: TGTGCCAGCAGTTCCGGTGACTACACTGAAGCTTTCTTT; cdr3_aa: CASSSGDYTEAFF
v_call: TRBV5-1; d_call: TRBD2; clone_size: many; j_call: TRBJ2-3; cdr3_nt: TGCGCCAGCAGCTTGGCTCTGACTAGCGGGAGGGCCGGATATACGCAGTATTTT; cdr3_aa: CASSLALTSGRAGYTQYF
v_call: TRBV10-3; d_call: -; clone_size: few; j_call: TRBJ2-7; cdr3_nt: TGTGCCATCAGGGCCGGGAACTACGAGCAGTACTTC; cdr3_aa: CAIRAGNYEQYF
v_call: TRBV4-2; d_call: -; clone_size: once; j_call: TRBJ1-1; cdr3_nt: TGTGTCAGCAGCCCGCCCGGGTACGACACTGAAGCTTTCTTT; cdr3_aa: CVSSPPGYDTEAFF
v_call: TRBV7-9; d_call: -; clone_size: many; j_call: TRBJ2-7; cdr3_nt: TGTGCCAGCAGCGAGAACAGGGTCTACGAGCAGTACTTC; cdr3_aa: CASSENRVYEQYF
v_call: TRBV3-1; d_call: TRBD1; clone_size: -; j_call: TRBJ1-1; cdr3_nt: TGTGCCAGCAGGCAAACAGGGGTGAGCACTGAAGCTTTCTTT; cdr3_aa: CASRQTGVSTEAFF
v_call: TRBV6-4; d_call: -; clone_size: few; j_call: TRBJ1-2; cdr3_nt: TGTGCCAGCAGTGACTCGAAGGGGAGGGAATTCTATGGCTACACCTTC; cdr3_aa: CASSDSKGREFYGYTF
v_call: TRBV6-1; d_call: -; clone_size: many; j_call: TRBJ2-2; cdr3_nt: TGTGCCAGCAGACAAAGGGCTTTCGCGAACACCGGGGAGCTGTTTTTT; cdr3_aa: CASRQRAFANTGELFF
v_call: TRBV5-4; d_call: TRBD2; clone_size: -; j_call: TRBJ2-4; cdr3_nt: TGTGCCAGCAGCCCGGGACTAGAGACACTAGCCAAAAACATTCAGTACTTC; cdr3_aa: CASSPGLETLAKNIQYF
v_call: TRBV28; d_call: TRBD1; clone_size: few; j_call: TRBJ2-7; cdr3_nt: TGTGCCAGCAGTTTCCCGACCCAGTCCTTCGGACAGGACAATGTCCACGAGCAGTACTTC; cdr3_aa: CASSFPTQSFGQDNVHEQYF
v_call: TRBV7-3; d_call: -; clone_size: -; j_call: TRBJ2-3; cdr3_nt: TGTGCCAGCAGCTTAGGGACTGCCTCAGATACGCAGTATTTT; cdr3_aa: CASSLGTASDTQYF
v_call: TRBV12-3/TRBV12-4; d_call: TRBD2; clone_size: many; j_call: TRBJ2-1; cdr3_nt: TGTGCCAGCAGTTGGGGACTAGGGAAGAGTGGCGACAATGAGCAGTTCTTC; cdr3_aa: CASSWGLGKSGDNEQFF
v_call: TRBV7-8; d_call: -; clone_size: -; j_call: TRBJ1-5; cdr3_nt: TGTGCCAGCAGTCCTAACCCGGGCCAAGGAGCTCAGCCCCAGCATTTT; cdr3_aa: CASSPNPGQGAQPQHF
v_call: TRBV7-6; d_call: -; clone_size: few; j_call: TRBJ2-7; cdr3_nt: TGTGCCAGCAGCTTAGCGGGAAAAGGGACATTGTCCTACGAGCAGTACTTC; cdr3_aa: CASSLAGKGTLSYEQYF
v_call: TRBV6-1; d_call: -; clone_size: -; j_call: TRBJ2-1; cdr3_nt: TGTGCCAGCGCAGACAGCGAGCGTAATGAGCAGTTCTTC; cdr3_aa: CASADSERNEQFF
v_call: TRBV19; d_call: TRBD1; clone_size: few; j_call: TRBJ2-1; cdr3_nt: TGTGCCAGTAGTACCGGACAGGGCTCCTACAATGAGCAGTTCTTC; cdr3_aa: CASSTGQGSYNEQFF
v_call: TRBV6-2/TRBV6-3; d_call: -; clone_size: many; j_call: TRBJ2-3; cdr3_nt: TGTGCCAGCAGTTACTCGACATTGGGAGATACGCAGTATTTT; cdr3_aa: CASSYSTLGDTQYF
v_call: TRBV6-5; d_call: -; clone_size: many; j_call: TRBJ1-6; cdr3_nt: TGTGCCAGCAGTTACTTCCCCGGGCAGAATAATTCACCCCTCCACTTT; cdr3_aa: CASSYFPGQNNSPLHF
v_call: TRBV25-1; d_call: -; clone_size: many; j_call: TRBJ2-5; cdr3_nt: TGTGCCAGCAGTGAATCCTCAGGGGGGTACCAAGAGACCCAGTACTTC; cdr3_aa: CASSESSGGYQETQYF
v_call: TRBV7-2; d_call: TRBD1; clone_size: -; j_call: TRBJ2-2; cdr3_nt: TGTGCCAGCAGCCGGGACAGGGGAAACGGGGAGCTGTTTTTT; cdr3_aa: CASSRDRGNGELFF
v_call: TRBV12-3/TRBV12-4; d_call: -; clone_size: few; j_call: TRBJ1-1; cdr3_nt: TGTGCCAGCAGCAGGACACGGGACACTGAAGCTTTCTTT; cdr3_aa: CASSRTRDTEAFF
v_call: TRBV12-3/TRBV12-4; d_call: -; clone_size: many; j_call: TRBJ2-7; cdr3_nt: TGTGCCAGCAGTTTAGCAAGACAGAGCCACGAGCAGTACTTC; cdr3_aa: CASSLARQSHEQYF
v_call: TRBV20-1; d_call: TRBD1; clone_size: many; j_call: TRBJ2-7; cdr3_nt: TGCAGTGCCCCGGGACAGGGGAACTACGAGCAGTACTTC; cdr3_aa: CSAPGQGNYEQYF
v_call: TRBV28; d_call: TRBD2; clone_size: few; j_call: TRBJ2-3; cdr3_nt: TGTGCCAGCAGTTCGGGACTAGCGGGAGGGCCGAGAGATACGCAGTATTTT; cdr3_aa: CASSSGLAGGPRDTQYF
v_call: TRBV11-3; d_call: -; clone_size: many; j_call: TRBJ2-1; cdr3_nt: TGTGCCAGCAGCTTAGGGGGGGTTGAGGACAATGAGCAGTTCTTC; cdr3_aa: CASSLGGVEDNEQFF
v_call: TRBV5-1; d_call: -; clone_size: -; j_call: TRBJ1-2; cdr3_nt: TGCGCCAGCAGCCAACAGGGTCGCTATGGCTACACCTTC; cdr3_aa: CASSQQGRYGYTF
v_call: TRBV7-2; d_call: -; clone_size: -; j_call: TRBJ1-1; cdr3_nt: TGTGCCAGCAGTCTTAGTGTTGGTCAGAAAGCTTTCTTT; cdr3_aa: CASSLSVGQKAFF
v_call: TRBV18; d_call: TRBD1; clone_size: -; j_call: TRBJ1-1; cdr3_nt: TGTGCCAGCTCACACAGGGGGAGGCACACTGAAGCTTTCTTT; cdr3_aa: CASSHRGRHTEAFF
v_call: TRBV11-2; d_call: -; clone_size: many; j_call: TRBJ1-4; cdr3_nt: TGTGCCAGCAGCTTAGGGCGGTTTGCAACTAATGAAAAACTGTTTTTT; cdr3_aa: CASSLGRFATNEKLFF
v_call: TRBV11-1; d_call: TRBD2; clone_size: many; j_call: TRBJ2-3; cdr3_nt: TGTGCCAGCAGCTCCGGACTAGCGGGAGTCACAGATACGCAGTATTTT; cdr3_aa: CASSSGLAGVTDTQYF
v_call: TRBV3-1; d_call: TRBD2; clone_size: many; j_call: TRBJ2-5; cdr3_nt: TGTGCCAGCAGCTCCCGACTAGCGGGGTACCAAGAGACCCAGTACTTC; cdr3_aa: CASSSRLAGYQETQYF
v_call: TRBV12-3/TRBV12-4; d_call: -; clone_size: few; j_call: TRBJ1-5; cdr3_nt: TGTGCCAGCAGTTTAGGGACACTAAATCAGCCCCAGCATTTT; cdr3_aa: CASSLGTLNQPQHF
v_call: TRBV14; d_call: TRBD1; clone_size: -; j_call: TRBJ2-1; cdr3_nt: TGTGCCAGCAGCCCACAGGGGGTTAATGAGCAGTTCTTC; cdr3_aa: CASSPQGVNEQFF
v_call: TRBV29-1; d_call: -; clone_size: -; j_call: TRBJ2-2; cdr3_nt: TGCAGCGTTATGGGCTCCGGGGAGCTGTTTTTT; cdr3_aa: CSVMGSGELFF
v_call: TRBV12-3/TRBV12-4; d_call: TRBD2; clone_size: few; j_call: TRBJ2-7; cdr3_nt: TGTGCCAGCAGTTACCCCGGGGGAGGGTACTACGAGCAGTACTTC; cdr3_aa: CASSYPGGGYYEQYF
v_call: TRBV11-2; d_call: TRBD1; clone_size: -; j_call: TRBJ1-2; cdr3_nt: TGTGCCAGCAGCTTAGTGGGACAGTCTGGCTACACCTTC; cdr3_aa: CASSLVGQSGYTF
v_call: TRBV29-1; d_call: TRBD2; clone_size: -; j_call: TRBJ2-7; cdr3_nt: TGCAGCGTCACCGGGACTAAGCAGTACTTC; cdr3_aa: CSVTGTKQYF
v_call: TRBV6-6; d_call: -; clone_size: -; j_call: TRBJ1-3; cdr3_nt: TGTGCCAGCAGAACAGGGTCCGGAAACACCATATATTTT; cdr3_aa: CASRTGSGNTIYF